The present T cell receptor beta chain was sequenced within a study of neoadjuvant nivolumab and ipilimumab in lung cancer (dated by TCRdb to about 2020). Notes on the research overall: Intravenous nivolumab was dosed at 3 mg/kg on days 1, 15 and 29, and in the combination arm ipilimumab 1 mg/kg was added on day 1 only. The primary trial endpoint was the major pathologic response (MPR) rate in the intention-to-treat population in each study arm. A total of roughly 45 patients with operable NSCLC were treated in the trial, with some 23 randomized to nivolumab monotherapy and some 20 randomized to nivolumab plus ipilimumab. The study compared TCR repertoires in pretherapy (baseline) peripheral blood with TCR repertoires in tumors resected at surgery after neoadjuvant immune checkpoint blockade. Matched pretherapy and resected tumor pairs were analyzed for seven patients, of whom four received nivolumab and three received nivolumab plus ipilimumab.

The cysteine opens and the phenylalanine closes a CDR3 of 14 amino acids. Only the CDR3 DNA stays, 42 bases, in frame from base 1. Trimming takes 4 bases from V and 2 bases from J, and the germline ends sit 11 bases apart. For CDR1 and CDR2, the germline V gene (reference sequence) lists GTSNPN and SVGIG. In the paper's terms, the time point label means: pretherapy, before neoadjuvant immune checkpoint inhibitors. The samples were obtained from NEOSTAR, a phase 2 randomized trial that tested neoadjuvant nivolumab or nivolumab plus ipilimumab, followed by surgery, in operable NSCLC. For this clone: The target of this receptor is not known. Base-call qualities are not available, and no considerably larger clone is one nucleotide away.

The research as a whole found: Tumor T-cell richness and clonality rose from pretherapy to surgery in three of three dual-therapy tumors but in only two of four nivolumab-treated tumors. TCR richness in pretherapy blood showed a positive correlation with richness in tumors resected after neoadjuvant therapy (Spearman R ≈ 0.78). No significant correlation was found between TCR clonality and pathologic tumor regression, and only one major-pathologic-response sample was available for the clonality analysis. Resected tumors had greater TCR richness and clonality than tumor-adjacent uninvolved lung, and increases were observed in more dual-therapy-treated tumors. A small number of samples was subjected to TCR sequencing.

Preparation of the library involved the immunoSEQ multiplex PCR assay. The published analysis was carried out like this. Repertoires were summarized in terms of richness and clonality, and significantly expanded and contracted clones between pre- and post-therapy samples were identified. Sourced from immuneACCESS, this table was stored by TCRdb with only in-frame sequences that have V and J called. A share of the clones is absent; for the studies checked, an unresolved V gene accounts for under half, and the remainder has no known explanation. V and J calls and clone size come straight from that table; D and trimming were deduced from the DNA. The sample table lists tens of thousands of clones, roughly 84% of them with a count of one. 20% to 25% of the sample comes from the top ten.

The V and J segments used are TRBV30 and TRBJ2-2, with an unclear D gene assignment. The source was peripheral blood, collected before neoadjuvant nivolumab, alone or with ipilimumab. This TCR was sampled from an adult with non-small cell lung cancer. The nucleotide sequence reads as follows: TGTGCCTGGATGTACGGCGCTAACACCGGGGAGCTGTTTTTT. This is translated as CAWMYGANTGELFF.